Each of the 27 T cell receptor beta chains below was sequenced from the same sample in a study of blood T cell repertoires in COVID-19. The method was immunoSEQ multiplex PCR; TCRdb's version includes in-frame clones alone and lacks a portion of them. The table has tens of thousands of clones, roughly 87% seen once; the top ten hold 7.9%. Sequenced input: peripheral blood. The receptors were gathered from a man aged 55 to 70 with COVID-19, enrolled during active disease.

The V call is TRBV27, the J call TRBJ2-3; no clear D. The CDR3 loop spans 13 amino acids. V was pared by 2 bases and J by 7 bases, with 10 bases between. CDR1 and CDR2 from the germline V gene are MNHEY and SMNVEV (reference sequence). The DNA for the CDR3 is TGTGCCAGCAGTTTAAGCAGGCTGAATACGCAGTATTTT. This sequence encodes CASSLSRLNTQYF.

V and J are TRBV3-1 (or the pseudogene TRBV3-2) and TRBJ2-6; TRBD1 aligns across 7 bases. After removal of 5 bases from V and 1 base from J, the junction contained 2 bases not matched to a gene. The length of the CDR3 is 15 residues. The germline CDR1 and CDR2 sequences are LGHDT and YNNKEL (reference sequence). The CDR3 DNA follows: TGTGCCAGCAGCTCGACAGGGTCTGGGGCCAACGTCCTGACTTTC. It encodes CASSSTGSGANVLTF.

The chain recombines TRBV6-6 with TRBJ2-7; TRBD1 aligns across 9 bases. Germline trimming cut 6 bases from V and 6 bases from J; bases unmatched to any gene: 9. Germline V CDR1 and CDR2: MNHNY, SVGAGI (reference sequence). The CDR3 covers 14 residues. CDR3: CASSPDRGISEQYF. CDR3 coding DNA: TGTGCCAGCAGCCCCGACAGGGGGATTAGCGAGCAGTACTTC.

CDR3 residues: CASSQGAGHFSGNTIYF. The CDR3 region has the DNA TGTGCCAGCAGTCAGGGGGCCGGACACTTCTCTGGAAACACCATATATTTT. The rearrangement joins TRBV6-6 to TRBJ1-3, with TRBD1 matching 8 bases. With 5 bases clipped from V and 0 bases from J, the junction kept 9 bases outside the gene matches. This CDR3 spans 17 amino acids. Germline CDR1 is MNHNY and CDR2 is SVGAGI (reference sequence).

The chain has TRBV10-2 and TRBJ1-4; D ambiguous. Per germline, CDR1 WSHSY and CDR2 SAAADI. Trimming pared 3 bases from V and 4 bases from J, leaving 3 bases between. This CDR3 has 12 amino acids. CDR3 sequence: CASSDSNEKLFF. CDR3 DNA: TGCGCCAGCAGTGACAGTAATGAAAAACTGTTTTTT.

This clone was seen only once. V is TRBV5-1 and J is TRBJ1-4; 10 bases line up with TRBD1. The germline CDR1 and CDR2 sequences are SGHRS and YFSETQ. Trimming removed 0 bases from V and 6 bases from J; junction bases left unmatched: 2. The CDR3 runs to 15 residues. The CDR3 nucleotides read TGCGCCAGCAGCTTGGCCGGGACAGGGGATGAAAAACTGTTTTTT. Translated, it gives CASSLAGTGDEKLFF.

This clone was picked up a small number of times. The chain joins TRBV28 to TRBJ2-7; the match to TRBD1 covers 8 bases. The V segment lost 7 bases and the J segment 2 bases; nucleotides outside the gene matches: 7. Germline CDR1 MDHEN, CDR2 SYDVKM. This CDR3 region has 14 residues. The CDR3 region is CASMAGGLTYEQYF. CDR3 DNA sequence: TGTGCCAGCATGGCAGGGGGCTTGACCTACGAGCAGTACTTC.

V and J are TRBV3-1 (or the pseudogene TRBV3-2) and TRBJ2-7; 10 nucleotides align to TRBD1. V trimming: 8 bases; J trimming: 1 base; junction bases outside the gene matches: 5. CDR1 is LGHDT, CDR2 YNNKEL, per germline (reference sequence). The CDR3 is 14 amino acids. Written as DNA, the CDR3 is TGTGCCAGCGGGGGGACAGGGGAATCCTACGAGCAGTACTTC. This translates into CASGGTGESYEQYF.

The V call is TRBV3-1 (or the pseudogene TRBV3-2), the J call TRBJ2-1; TRBD2 might be the D (6 bases). Trimming pared 0 bases from V and 2 bases from J, leaving 11 bases between. CDR3 length equals 16 residues. Germline V gene sequence: CDR1 LGHDT, CDR2 YNNKEL (reference sequence). In DNA, the CDR3 is TGTGCCAGCAGCCAAGACGGGAGTTACCCCTACAATGAGCAGTTCTTC. It codes for CASSQDGSYPYNEQFF.

CDR3 nucleotide sequence: TGTGCCAGTAGTATGGGCAGGGCTTACGAGCAGTACTTC. It specifies CASSMGRAYEQYF. The chain is built from TRBV19 and TRBJ2-7, with a possible D match to TRBD1 (5 bases). The length of the CDR3 is 13 residues. The V and J ends lost 3 bases and 4 bases respectively, with 10 bases between them. The germline V gene encodes CDR1 LNHDA and CDR2 SQIVND (reference sequence).

The rearrangement uses TRBV30 and TRBJ2-2, with D possibly matching TRBD1 (6 bases). V lost 0 bases and J lost 13, with 15 bases in between. The CDR3 consists of 13 residues. Germline values: CDR1 GTSNPN, CDR2 SVGIG (reference sequence). The CDR3 is CAWSVVGARWLFF. DNA for the CDR3: TGTGCCTGGAGTGTAGTGGGGGCGAGGTGGCTGTTTTTT.

The chain couples TRBV19 to TRBJ2-7, with 8 bases that match TRBD2. CDR3 size: 16 residues. In germline, CDR1 is LNHDA, CDR2 SQIVND (reference sequence). With V trimmed by 4 bases and J by 7 bases, 15 bases remained unmatched. The CDR3 loop reads CASSTTPGTGLGEQYF. The CDR3 DNA is TGTGCCAGTAGTACTACCCCCGGGACGGGACTAGGGGAGCAGTACTTC.

V gene TRBV2 combines with J gene TRBJ1-4; no firm D call. The length of the CDR3 is 14 residues. Germline V gene data show CDR1 as SNHLY and CDR2 as FYNNEI. The ends were cut back, 7 bases at V and 8 bases at J, with 17 bases in the middle. CDR3 protein: CASKLDPTGEKLFF. The DNA of the CDR3 is TGTGCCAGCAAACTAGACCCAACGGGGGAAAAACTGTTTTTT.

The rearrangement uses TRBV7-2 and TRBJ2-5; no reliable D call. In germline, CDR1 is SGHTA, CDR2 FQGNSA. Deletions cut 2 bases from V and 5 bases from J, with 12 bases between. The CDR3 loop spans 14 amino acids. CDR3 protein: CASSLLHTGETQYF. The CDR3 bases are TGTGCCAGCAGCTTATTACACACCGGGGAGACCCAGTACTTC.

The gene calls are TRBV18 and TRBJ2-1; possible D gene TRBD2, 6 bases. The CDR3 extends over 15 amino acids. Germline lookup yields CDR1 KGHSH and CDR2 LQKENI. With 6 bases removed from V and 6 bases from J, the gap between germline ends came to 18 bases. This chain's CDR3 is CASSPGDVTSNEQFF. CDR3 sequence (DNA): TGTGCCAGCTCCCCGGGGGATGTTACTAGCAATGAGCAGTTCTTC.

The CDR3 loop reads CSVGPGLGLLFF. The DNA for the CDR3 is TGCAGCGTTGGCCCAGGACTAGGACTTTTGTTCTTC. The V gene is TRBV29-1, the J gene TRBJ2-1; 7 bases are shared with TRBD2. With 4 bases clipped from V and 15 bases from J, the junction kept 12 bases outside the gene matches. CDR1 and CDR2 from the germline V gene are SQVTM and ANQGSEA. The CDR3 has 12 residues.

This chain links TRBV7-9 with TRBJ1-2, with 7 bases matching TRBD1. The J segment lost 3 bases and the V segment lost 3 bases, leaving 4 bases of the junction unmatched. Germline-derived CDR1 and CDR2 are SEHNR and FQNEAQ (reference sequence). The CDR3 consists of 14 residues. CDR3 amino acids: CASSFNRGDYGYTF. The CDR3 nucleotides read TGTGCCAGCAGCTTCAACAGGGGAGACTATGGCTACACCTTC.

The gene calls are TRBV28 and TRBJ2-7; D gene uncertain. The length of the CDR3 is 14 residues. V lost 5 bases, J lost 1 base, and 12 bases lay in between. Germline V lookup: CDR1 MDHEN, CDR2 SYDVKM. The CDR3 DNA reads TGTGCCAGCAGTCCCCTAGGTGGGTCCTACGAGCAGTACTTC. Protein sequence: CASSPLGGSYEQYF.

The chain recombines TRBV5-1 with TRBJ2-5; D may be TRBD2 (5 bases). The germline V gene encodes CDR1 SGHRS and CDR2 YFSETQ. Trimming stripped 4 bases from V and 5 bases from J, with 12 bases between. This CDR3 is built from 13 residues. CDR3 protein: CASSLGERETQYF. CDR3 nucleotides: TGCGCCAGCAGCCTGGGTGAGCGGGAGACCCAGTACTTC.

V usage is TRBV19 and J usage is TRBJ2-7; 8 nucleotides line up with TRBD1. The V gene end was trimmed by 5 bases and the J gene end by 1 base; junction bases not matched to a gene: 7. Germline V gene data show CDR1 as LNHDA and CDR2 as SQIVND (reference sequence). This CDR3 is 15 amino acids long. The CDR3 region is CASSAGTGSSYEQYF. As DNA, the CDR3 is TGTGCCAGTAGTGCTGGGACAGGATCTTCCTACGAGCAGTACTTC.

This rearrangement joins TRBV6-4 to TRBJ2-4; no clear D gene. CDR1 is MRHNA and CDR2 is SNTAGT in the germline V gene. V lost 7 bases to trimming and J lost 5 bases, with 3 bases between them. The CDR3 covers 10 residues. CDR3 sequence: CASIENIQYF. The CDR3 DNA reads as TGTGCCAGCATCGAAAACATTCAGTACTTC.

CDR3 region: CATLVEEGSYEQYF. CDR3 in DNA: TGTGCCACCCTTGTAGAGGAGGGGTCCTACGAGCAGTACTTC. The J gene is TRBJ2-7, the V gene TRBV2; tentatively, D is TRBD2 (6 bases). With 10 bases removed from V and 1 base from J, the gap between germline ends came to 17 bases. The CDR3 spans 14 residues. The germline V gene has CDR1 SNHLY and CDR2 FYNNEI.

The rearrangement uses TRBV7-2 and TRBJ2-7; D perhaps matches TRBD2 (6 bases). The CDR3 is 14 residues long. The germline V and J ends were trimmed by 1 base and 2 bases, with 9 bases remaining between them. Germline-derived CDR1 and CDR2 are SGHTA and FQGNSA. Here the CDR3 reads CASSLGPGAYEQYF. For the CDR3, the DNA is TGTGCCAGCAGCTTAGGGCCGGGAGCCTACGAGCAGTACTTC.

This chain joins TRBV29-1 and TRBJ2-7; D is undetermined. This CDR3 spans 11 amino acids. Germline CDR1 reads SQVTM; CDR2 reads ANQGSEA. The germline V and J ends were trimmed by 6 bases and 3 bases, with 9 bases remaining between them. CDR3 sequence: CSVNSGYEQYF. In DNA form, the CDR3 reads TGCAGCGTCAATTCCGGCTACGAGCAGTACTTC.

This clone occurred a few times. V gene TRBV28 combines with J gene TRBJ1-2, with 7 bases identical to TRBD1. The CDR3 sequence is 14 residues long. The J segment lost 7 bases and the V segment lost 6 bases, leaving 11 bases of the junction unmatched. The germline V gene has CDR1 MDHEN and CDR2 SYDVKM. The CDR3 region has the DNA TGTGCCAGCAGACCTAACCGGGACAGCGGTGGCTACACCTTC. As protein: CASRPNRDSGGYTF.

The gene calls are TRBV7-3 and TRBJ2-7; TRBD1 agrees at 7 bases. In germline, CDR1 is SGHTA, CDR2 FQGTGA. V shed 5 bases, J shed 2 bases, and the junction held 6 bases outside the gene matches. The CDR3 length is 14 residues. The CDR3 is CASSPQGTPYEQYF. CDR3 nucleotides: TGTGCCAGCAGCCCACAGGGGACCCCCTACGAGCAGTACTTC.

The table lists this clone with a few counts. The chain has TRBV24-1 and TRBJ1-2, with no clear D. CDR3 length equals 14 residues. V lost 3 bases, J lost 6 bases, and 13 bases lay in between. The germline V gene encodes CDR1 KGHDR and CDR2 SFDVKD. The CDR3 loop reads CATSDPGVLNGYTF. The CDR3 DNA reads as TGTGCCACCAGTGATCCGGGAGTCTTAAATGGCTACACCTTC.